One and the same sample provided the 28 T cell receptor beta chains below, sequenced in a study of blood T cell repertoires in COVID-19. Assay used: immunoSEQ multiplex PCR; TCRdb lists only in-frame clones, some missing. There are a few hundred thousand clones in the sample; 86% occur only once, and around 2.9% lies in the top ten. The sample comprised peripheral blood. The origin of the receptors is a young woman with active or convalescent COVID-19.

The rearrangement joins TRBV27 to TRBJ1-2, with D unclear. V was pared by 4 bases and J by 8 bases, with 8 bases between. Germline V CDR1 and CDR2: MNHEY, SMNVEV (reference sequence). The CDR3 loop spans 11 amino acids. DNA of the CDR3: TGTGCCAGCAGTTCGGGGAGAGGCTACACCTTC. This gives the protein CASSSGRGYTF.

CDR3 residues: CASSSSGTGSNTIYF. CDR3 coding DNA: TGCGCCAGCAGCTCATCCGGGACAGGGTCGAACACCATATATTTT. The chain couples TRBV5-1 to TRBJ1-3, with TRBD1 matching over 9 bases. The CDR3 runs 15 residues. With V trimmed by 3 bases and J by 7 bases, 8 bases remained unmatched. Germline assignment: CDR1 SGHRS and CDR2 YFSETQ.

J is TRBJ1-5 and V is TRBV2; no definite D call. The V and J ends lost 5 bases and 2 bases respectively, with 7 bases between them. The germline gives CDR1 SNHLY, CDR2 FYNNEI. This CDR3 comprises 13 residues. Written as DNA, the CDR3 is TGTGCCAGCAGTTTACAGCGCAATCAGCCCCAGCATTTT. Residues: CASSLQRNQPQHF.

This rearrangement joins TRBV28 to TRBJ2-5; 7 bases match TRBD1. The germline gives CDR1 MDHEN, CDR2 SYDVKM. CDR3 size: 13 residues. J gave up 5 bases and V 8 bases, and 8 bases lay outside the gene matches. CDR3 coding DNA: TGTGCCAGCGGGGACAGCCGCGTGGAGACCCAGTACTTC. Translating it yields CASGDSRVETQYF.

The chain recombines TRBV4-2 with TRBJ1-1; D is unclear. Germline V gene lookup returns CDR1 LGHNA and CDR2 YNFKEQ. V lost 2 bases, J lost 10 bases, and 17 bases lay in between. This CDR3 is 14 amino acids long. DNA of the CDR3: TGTGCCAGCAGCCAATCGGCGTGGTCTCCGGGAGCTTTCTTT. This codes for CASSQSAWSPGAFF.

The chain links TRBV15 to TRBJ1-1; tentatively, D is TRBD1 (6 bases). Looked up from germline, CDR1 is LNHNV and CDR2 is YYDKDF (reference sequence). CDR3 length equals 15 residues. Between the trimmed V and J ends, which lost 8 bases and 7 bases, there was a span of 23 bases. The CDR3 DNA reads TGTGCCACCGATACGGGGGGCCCAGGGAACGGTGAAGCTTTCTTT. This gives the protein CATDTGGPGNGEAFF.

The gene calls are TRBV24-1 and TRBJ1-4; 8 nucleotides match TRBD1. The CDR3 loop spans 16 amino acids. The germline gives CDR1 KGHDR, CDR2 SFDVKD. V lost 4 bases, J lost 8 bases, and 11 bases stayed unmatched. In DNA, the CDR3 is TGTGCCACCAGTGACCCCGGACAGGGCGCCGGCGAAAAACTGTTTTTT. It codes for CATSDPGQGAGEKLFF.

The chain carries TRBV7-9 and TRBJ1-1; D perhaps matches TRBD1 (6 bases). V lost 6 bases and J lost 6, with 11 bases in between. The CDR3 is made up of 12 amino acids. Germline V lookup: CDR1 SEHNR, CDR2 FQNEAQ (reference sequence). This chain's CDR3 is CASRPTGSEAFF. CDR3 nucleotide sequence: TGTGCCAGCAGACCTACAGGGTCTGAAGCTTTCTTT.

The CDR3 region is CASSPSRGQGPNIDGYTF. CDR3 in DNA: TGTGCCAGCAGCCCCAGTAGGGGACAGGGCCCTAATATCGATGGCTACACCTTC. The genes are TRBV5-4 and TRBJ1-2; 9 nucleotides agree with TRBD1. The CDR3 has 18 residues. CDR1 SGHNT and CDR2 YYREEE come from the germline V gene (reference sequence). Trimming at V came to 4 bases and at J to 6 bases, leaving 19 bases not matched to a gene.

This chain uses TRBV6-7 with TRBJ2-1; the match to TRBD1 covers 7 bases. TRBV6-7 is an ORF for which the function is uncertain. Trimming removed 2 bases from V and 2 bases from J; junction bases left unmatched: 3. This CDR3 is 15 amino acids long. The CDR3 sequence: CASSYVQGAYNEQFF. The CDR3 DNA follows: TGTGCCAGCAGTTACGTCCAGGGGGCCTACAATGAGCAGTTCTTC.

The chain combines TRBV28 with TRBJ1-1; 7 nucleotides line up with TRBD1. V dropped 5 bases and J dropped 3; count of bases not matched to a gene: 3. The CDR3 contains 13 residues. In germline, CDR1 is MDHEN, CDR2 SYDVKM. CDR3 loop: CASSRDRDTEAFF. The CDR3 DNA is TGTGCCAGCAGTCGCGACAGGGACACTGAAGCTTTCTTT.

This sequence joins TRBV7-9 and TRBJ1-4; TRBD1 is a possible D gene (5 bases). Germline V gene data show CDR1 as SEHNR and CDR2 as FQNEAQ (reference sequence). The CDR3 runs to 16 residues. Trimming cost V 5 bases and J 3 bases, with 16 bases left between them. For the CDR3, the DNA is TGTGCCAGCAGCACTCGGGACTCCTACCCTAATGAAAAACTGTTTTTT. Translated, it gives CASSTRDSYPNEKLFF.

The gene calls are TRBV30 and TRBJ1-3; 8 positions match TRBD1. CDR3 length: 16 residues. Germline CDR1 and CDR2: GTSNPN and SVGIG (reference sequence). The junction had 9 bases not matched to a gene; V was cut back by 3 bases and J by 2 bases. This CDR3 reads CAWRKAGQGAGNTIYF. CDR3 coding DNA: TGTGCCTGGAGGAAAGCCGGACAGGGCGCTGGAAACACCATATATTTT. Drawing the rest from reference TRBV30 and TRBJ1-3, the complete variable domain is SQTIHQWPATLVQPVGSPLSLECTVEGTSNPNLYWYRQAAGRGLQLLFYSVGIGQISSEVPQNLSASRPQDRQFILSSKKLLLSDSGFYLCAWRKAGQGAGNTIYFGEGSWLTVV.

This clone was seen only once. The CDR3 sequence: CASSPGGSNTGELFF. CDR3 in DNA: TGTGCCAGCTCACCAGGGGGCTCGAACACCGGGGAGCTGTTTTTT. The chain couples TRBV18 to TRBJ2-2; tentatively, D is TRBD1 (6 bases). Looked up from germline, CDR1 is KGHSH and CDR2 is LQKENI. The CDR3 runs 15 residues. Trimming shortened V by 2 bases and J by 0 bases, and 7 bases separated the two germline ends. Filled out from reference TRBV18 and TRBJ2-2, the complete variable domain reads NAGVMQNPRHLVRRRGQEARLRCSPMKGHSHVYWYRQLPEEGLKFMVYLQKENIIDESGMPKERFSAEFPKEGPSILRIQQVVRGDSAAYFCASSPGGSNTGELFFGEGSRLTVL.

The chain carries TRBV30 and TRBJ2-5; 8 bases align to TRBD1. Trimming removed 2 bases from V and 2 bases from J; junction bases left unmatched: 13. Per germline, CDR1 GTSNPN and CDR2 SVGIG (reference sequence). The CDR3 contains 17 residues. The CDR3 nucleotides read TGTGCCTGGAGTCCTCGTGCTGGACAGGGAAAGCAAGAGACCCAGTACTTC. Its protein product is CAWSPRAGQGKQETQYF.

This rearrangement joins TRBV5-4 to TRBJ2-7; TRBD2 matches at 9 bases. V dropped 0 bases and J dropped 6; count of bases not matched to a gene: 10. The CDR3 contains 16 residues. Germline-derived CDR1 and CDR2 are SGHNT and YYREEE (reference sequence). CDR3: CASSLGGASGAAEQYF. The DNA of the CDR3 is TGTGCCAGCAGCTTGGGGGGTGCTAGCGGGGCCGCCGAGCAGTACTTC.

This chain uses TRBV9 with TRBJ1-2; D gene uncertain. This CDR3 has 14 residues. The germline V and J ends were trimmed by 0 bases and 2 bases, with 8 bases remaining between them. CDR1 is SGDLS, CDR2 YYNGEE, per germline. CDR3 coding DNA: TGTGCCAGCAGCGTAGGAGACTTGAACTATGGCTACACCTTC. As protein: CASSVGDLNYGYTF. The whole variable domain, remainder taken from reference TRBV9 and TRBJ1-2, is DSGVTQTPKHLITATGQRVTLRCSPRSGDLSVYWYQQSLDQGLQFLIQYYNGEERAKGNILERFSAQQFPDLHSELNLSSLELGDSALYFCASSVGDLNYGYTFGSGTRLTVV.

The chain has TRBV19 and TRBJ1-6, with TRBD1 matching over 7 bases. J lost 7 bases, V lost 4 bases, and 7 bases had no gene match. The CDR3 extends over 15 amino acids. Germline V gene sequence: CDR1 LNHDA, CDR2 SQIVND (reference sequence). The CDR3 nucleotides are TGTGCCAGTAGTAGTCACCTAGGGGGCAATTCACCCCTCCACTTT. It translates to CASSSHLGGNSPLHF.

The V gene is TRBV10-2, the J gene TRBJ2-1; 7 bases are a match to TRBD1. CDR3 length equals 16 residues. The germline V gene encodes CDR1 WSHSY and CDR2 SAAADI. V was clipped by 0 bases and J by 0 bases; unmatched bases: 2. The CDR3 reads CASSESRGSSYNEQFF. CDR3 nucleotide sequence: TGCGCCAGCAGTGAGTCCAGGGGGAGCTCCTACAATGAGCAGTTCTTC.

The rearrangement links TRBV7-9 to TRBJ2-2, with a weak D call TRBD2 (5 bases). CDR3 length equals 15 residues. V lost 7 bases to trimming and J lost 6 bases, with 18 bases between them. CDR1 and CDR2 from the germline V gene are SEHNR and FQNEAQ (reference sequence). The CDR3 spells CASTNSRGLAGELFF. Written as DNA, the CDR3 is TGTGCCAGCACCAATAGTCGGGGTCTGGCCGGGGAGCTGTTTTTT. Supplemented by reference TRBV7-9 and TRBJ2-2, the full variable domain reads DTGVSQNPRHKITKRGQNVTFRCDPISEHNRLYWYRQTLGQGPEFLTYFQNEAQLEKSRLLSDRFSAERPKGSFSTLEIQRTEQGDSAMYLCASTNSRGLAGELFFGEGSRLTVL.

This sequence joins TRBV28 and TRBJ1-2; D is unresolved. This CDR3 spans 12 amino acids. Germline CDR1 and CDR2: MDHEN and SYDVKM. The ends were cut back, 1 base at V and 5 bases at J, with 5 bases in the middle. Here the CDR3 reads CASSLSVYGYTF. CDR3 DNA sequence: TGTGCCAGCAGTTTATCGGTTTATGGCTACACCTTC.

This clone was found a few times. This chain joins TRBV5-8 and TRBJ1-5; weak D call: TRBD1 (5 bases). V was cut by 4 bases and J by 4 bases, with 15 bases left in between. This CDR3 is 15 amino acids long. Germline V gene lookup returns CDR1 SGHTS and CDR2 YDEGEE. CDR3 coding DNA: TGTGCCAGCAGCCCTAAGACCGGGGGGAATCAGCCCCAGCATTTT. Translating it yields CASSPKTGGNQPQHF.

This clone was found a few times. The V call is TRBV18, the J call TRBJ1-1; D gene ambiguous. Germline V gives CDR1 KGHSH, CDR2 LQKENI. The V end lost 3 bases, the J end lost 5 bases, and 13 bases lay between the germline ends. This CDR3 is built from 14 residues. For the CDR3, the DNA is TGTGCCAGCTCACCCCCGGGCACGGGGACTGAAGCTTTCTTT. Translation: CASSPPGTGTEAFF.

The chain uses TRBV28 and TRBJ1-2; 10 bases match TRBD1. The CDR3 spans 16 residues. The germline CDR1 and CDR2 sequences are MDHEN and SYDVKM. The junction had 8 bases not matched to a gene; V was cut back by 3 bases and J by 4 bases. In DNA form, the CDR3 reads TGTGCCAGCAGTTTCCCGGGACAGGGGTCGTTCTATGGCTACACCTTC. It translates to CASSFPGQGSFYGYTF.

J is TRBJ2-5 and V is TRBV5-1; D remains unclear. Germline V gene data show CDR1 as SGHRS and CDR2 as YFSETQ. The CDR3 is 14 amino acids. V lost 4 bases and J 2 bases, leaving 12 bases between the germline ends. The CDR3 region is CASSLGIQQETQYF. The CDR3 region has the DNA TGCGCCAGCAGCCTTGGTATTCAGCAAGAGACCCAGTACTTC.

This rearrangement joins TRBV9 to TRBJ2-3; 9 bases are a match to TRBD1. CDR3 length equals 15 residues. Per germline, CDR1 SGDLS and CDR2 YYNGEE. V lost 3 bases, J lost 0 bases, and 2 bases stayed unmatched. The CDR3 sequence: CASSAGTGSTDTQYF. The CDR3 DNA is TGTGCCAGCAGCGCCGGGACAGGGAGCACAGATACGCAGTATTTT.

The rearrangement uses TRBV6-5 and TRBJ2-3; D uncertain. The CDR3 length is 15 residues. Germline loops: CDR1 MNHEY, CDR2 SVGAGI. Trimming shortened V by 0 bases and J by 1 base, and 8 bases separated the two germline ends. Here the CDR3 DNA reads TGTGCCAGCAGTTACTCTATTACAGGCACAGATACGCAGTATTTT. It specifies CASSYSITGTDTQYF.

CDR3 amino acids: CASSVGGVRTGELFF. The CDR3 DNA sequence: TGTGCCAGCAGCGTAGGGGGGGTGCGCACCGGGGAGCTGTTTTTT. The gene calls are TRBV9 and TRBJ2-2; D possibly corresponds to TRBD2 (6 bases). CDR1 is SGDLS and CDR2 is YYNGEE in the germline V gene. The CDR3 contains 15 residues. The V end was cut by 0 bases, the J end by 4 bases, with 10 bases between.